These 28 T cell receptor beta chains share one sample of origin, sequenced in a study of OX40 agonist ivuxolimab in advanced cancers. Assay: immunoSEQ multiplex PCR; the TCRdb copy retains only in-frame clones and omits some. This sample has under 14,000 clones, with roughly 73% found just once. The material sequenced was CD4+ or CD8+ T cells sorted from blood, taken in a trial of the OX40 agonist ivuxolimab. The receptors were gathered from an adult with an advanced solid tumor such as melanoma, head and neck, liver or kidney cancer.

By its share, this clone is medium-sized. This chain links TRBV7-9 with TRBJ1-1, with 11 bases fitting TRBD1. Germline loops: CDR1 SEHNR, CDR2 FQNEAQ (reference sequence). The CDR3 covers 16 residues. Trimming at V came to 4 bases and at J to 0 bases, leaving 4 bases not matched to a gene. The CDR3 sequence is CASSWTGGGMNTEAFF. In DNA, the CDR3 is TGTGCCAGCAGCTGGACAGGGGGCGGAATGAACACTGAAGCTTTCTTT.

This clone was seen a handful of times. The CDR3 DNA reads as TGTGCCAGCAGTGCGGGACAGAGCTCTGGGGCCAACGTCCTGACTTTC. This encodes CASSAGQSSGANVLTF. This chain connects TRBV6-4 to TRBJ2-6; 7 bases line up with TRBD1. The CDR3 runs 16 residues. Germline V gene lookup returns CDR1 MRHNA and CDR2 SNTAGT. V trimming: 4 bases; J trimming: 0 bases; junction bases outside the gene matches: 3.

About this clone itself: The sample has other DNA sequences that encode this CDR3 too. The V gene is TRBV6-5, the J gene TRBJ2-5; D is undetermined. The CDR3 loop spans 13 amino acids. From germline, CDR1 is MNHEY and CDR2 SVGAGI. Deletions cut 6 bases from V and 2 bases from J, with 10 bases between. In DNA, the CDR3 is TGTGCCAGCAGCCGACAACCTCAAGAGACCCAGTACTTC. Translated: CASSRQPQETQYF.

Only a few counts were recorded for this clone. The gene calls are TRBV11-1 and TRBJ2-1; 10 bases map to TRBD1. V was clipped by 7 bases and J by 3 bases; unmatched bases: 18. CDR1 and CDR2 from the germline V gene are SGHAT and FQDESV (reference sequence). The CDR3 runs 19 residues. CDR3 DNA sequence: TGTGCCAGCACCCCCGTCTCTTTTCGGGACAGGGGTATCTACAATGAGCAGTTCTTC. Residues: CASTPVSFRDRGIYNEQFF.

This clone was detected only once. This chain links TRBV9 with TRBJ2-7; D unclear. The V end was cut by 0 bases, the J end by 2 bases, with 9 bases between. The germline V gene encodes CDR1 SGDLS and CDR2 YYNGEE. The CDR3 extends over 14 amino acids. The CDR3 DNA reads TGTGCCAGCAGCGTAGGCCAGGCTACCTACGAGCAGTACTTC. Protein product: CASSVGQATYEQYF.

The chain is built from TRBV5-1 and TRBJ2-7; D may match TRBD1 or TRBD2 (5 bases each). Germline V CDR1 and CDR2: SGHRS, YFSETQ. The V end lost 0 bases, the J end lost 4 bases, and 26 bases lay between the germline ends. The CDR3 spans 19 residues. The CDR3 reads CASSLEELGAGTWGYEQYF. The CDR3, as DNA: TGCGCCAGCAGCTTGGAGGAGTTAGGAGCCGGGACCTGGGGGTACGAGCAGTACTTC. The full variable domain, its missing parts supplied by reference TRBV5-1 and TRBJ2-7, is KAGVTQTPRYLIKTRGQQVTLSCSPISGHRSVSWYQQTPGQGLQFLFEYFSETQRNKGNFPGRFSGRQFSNSRSEMNVSTLELGDSALYLCASSLEELGAGTWGYEQYFGPGTRLTVT.

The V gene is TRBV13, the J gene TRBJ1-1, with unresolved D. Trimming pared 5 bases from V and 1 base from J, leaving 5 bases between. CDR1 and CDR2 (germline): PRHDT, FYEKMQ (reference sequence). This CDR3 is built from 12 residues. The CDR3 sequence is CASSPGNTEAFF. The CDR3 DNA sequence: TGTGCCAGCAGCCCTGGGAACACTGAAGCTTTCTTT. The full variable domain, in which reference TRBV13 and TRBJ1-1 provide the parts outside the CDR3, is AAGVIQSPRHLIKEKRETATLKCYPIPRHDTVYWYQQGPGQDPQFLISFYEKMQSDKGSIPDRFSAQQFSDYHSELNMSSLELGDSALYFCASSPGNTEAFFGQGTRLTVV.

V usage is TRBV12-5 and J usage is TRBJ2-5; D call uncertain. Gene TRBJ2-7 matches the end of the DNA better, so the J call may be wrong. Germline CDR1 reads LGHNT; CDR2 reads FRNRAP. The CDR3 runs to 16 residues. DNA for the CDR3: TGTGCTAGTGGTTTGGCAATTGACGGACGCTCCTACGAGCAGTACTTC. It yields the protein CASGLAIDGRSYEQYF.

The chain's CDR3 is CASSLRAGGIYEQYF. CDR3 nucleotides: TGTGCCAGCAGCTTACGAGCGGGGGGAATCTACGAGCAGTACTTC. The V call is TRBV7-8, the J call TRBJ2-7; 9 positions match TRBD2. The germline V gene has CDR1 SGHVS and CDR2 FQNEAQ. Trimming cost V 2 bases and J 3 bases; bases outside gene matches: 5. The CDR3 covers 15 residues.

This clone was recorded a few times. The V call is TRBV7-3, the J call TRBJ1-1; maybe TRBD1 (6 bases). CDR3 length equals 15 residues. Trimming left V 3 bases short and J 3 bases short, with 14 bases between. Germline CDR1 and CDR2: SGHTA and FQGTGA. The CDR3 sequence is CASSFSGGADTEAFF. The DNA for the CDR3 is TGTGCCAGCAGCTTTTCGGGGGGCGCGGACACTGAAGCTTTCTTT.

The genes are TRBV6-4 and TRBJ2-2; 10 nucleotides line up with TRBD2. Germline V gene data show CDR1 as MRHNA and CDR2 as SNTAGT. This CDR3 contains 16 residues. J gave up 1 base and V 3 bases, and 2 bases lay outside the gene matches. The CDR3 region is CASSDIAGGNTGELFF. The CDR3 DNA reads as TGTGCCAGCAGTGATATAGCGGGAGGGAACACCGGGGAGCTGTTTTTT.

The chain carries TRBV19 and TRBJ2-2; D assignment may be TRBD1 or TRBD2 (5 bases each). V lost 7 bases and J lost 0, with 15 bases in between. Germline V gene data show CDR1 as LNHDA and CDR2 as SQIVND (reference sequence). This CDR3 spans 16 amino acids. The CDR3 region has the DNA TGTGCCAGTACCCAAGGACGGGACCCGAACACCGGGGAGCTGTTTTTT. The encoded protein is CASTQGRDPNTGELFF.

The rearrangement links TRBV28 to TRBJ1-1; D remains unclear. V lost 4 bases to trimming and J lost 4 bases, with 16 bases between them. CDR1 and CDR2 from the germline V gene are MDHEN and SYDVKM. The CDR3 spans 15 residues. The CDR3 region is CASSYPQEGVTEAFF. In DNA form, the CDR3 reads TGTGCCAGCAGTTACCCCCAGGAGGGAGTCACTGAAGCTTTCTTT.

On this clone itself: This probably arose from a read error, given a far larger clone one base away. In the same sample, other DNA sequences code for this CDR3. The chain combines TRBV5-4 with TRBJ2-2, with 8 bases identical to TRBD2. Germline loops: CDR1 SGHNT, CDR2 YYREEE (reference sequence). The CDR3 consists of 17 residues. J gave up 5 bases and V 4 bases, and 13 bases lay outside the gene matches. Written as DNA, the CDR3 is TGTGCCAGCAGCCAAGACCCCCCGGAGCGGGAGACCGGGGAGCTGTTTTTT. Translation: CASSQDPPERETGELFF.

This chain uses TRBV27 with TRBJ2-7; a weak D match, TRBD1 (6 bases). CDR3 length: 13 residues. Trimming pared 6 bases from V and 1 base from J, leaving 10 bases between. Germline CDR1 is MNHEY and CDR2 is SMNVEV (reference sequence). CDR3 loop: CASSPGQSYEQYF. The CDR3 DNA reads TGTGCCAGCAGCCCAGGACAGTCCTACGAGCAGTACTTC.

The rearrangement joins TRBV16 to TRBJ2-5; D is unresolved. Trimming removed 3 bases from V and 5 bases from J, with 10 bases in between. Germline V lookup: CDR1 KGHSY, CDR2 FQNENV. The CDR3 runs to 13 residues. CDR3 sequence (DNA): TGTGCCAGCAGCCAGGCGGAAAAGGAGACCCAGTACTTC. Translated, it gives CASSQAEKETQYF.

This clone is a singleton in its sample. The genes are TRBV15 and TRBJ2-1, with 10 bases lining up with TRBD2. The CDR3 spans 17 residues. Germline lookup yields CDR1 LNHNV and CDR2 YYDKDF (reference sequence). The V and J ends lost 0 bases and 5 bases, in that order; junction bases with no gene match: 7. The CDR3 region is CATSRDPAGGPDNEQFF. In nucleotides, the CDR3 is TGTGCCACCAGCAGAGATCCAGCGGGAGGGCCGGACAATGAGCAGTTCTTC.

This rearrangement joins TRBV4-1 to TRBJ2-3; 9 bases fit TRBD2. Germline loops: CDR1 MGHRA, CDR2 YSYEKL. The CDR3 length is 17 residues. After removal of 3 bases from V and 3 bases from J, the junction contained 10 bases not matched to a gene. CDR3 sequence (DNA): TGCGCCAGCAGCCAGACCGGGACTAGCACATGGACAGATACGCAGTATTTT. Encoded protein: CASSQTGTSTWTDTQYF.

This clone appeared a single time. The CDR3 DNA sequence: TGTGCCAGCAGCTTAGACCGGAGCCGAAACTATGGCTACACCTTC. This gives the protein CASSLDRSRNYGYTF. The rearrangement uses TRBV7-9 and TRBJ1-2; D is ambiguous. The CDR3 is 15 amino acids. V was pared by 1 base and J by 2 bases, with 11 bases between. Germline-derived CDR1 and CDR2 are SEHNR and FQNEAQ (reference sequence).

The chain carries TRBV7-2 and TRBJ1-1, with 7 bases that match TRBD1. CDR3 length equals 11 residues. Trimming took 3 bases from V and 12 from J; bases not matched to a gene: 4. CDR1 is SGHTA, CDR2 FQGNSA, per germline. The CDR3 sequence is CASSFGQETFF. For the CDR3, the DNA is TGTGCCAGCAGCTTCGGACAGGAAACTTTCTTT.

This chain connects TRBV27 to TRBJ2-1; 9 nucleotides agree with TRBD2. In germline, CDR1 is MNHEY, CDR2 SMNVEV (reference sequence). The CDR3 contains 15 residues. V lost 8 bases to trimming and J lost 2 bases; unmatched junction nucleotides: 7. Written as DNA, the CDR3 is TGTGCCAGCGGGGCGGGAGGGGTCCCCTACAATGAGCAGTTCTTC. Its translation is CASGAGGVPYNEQFF.

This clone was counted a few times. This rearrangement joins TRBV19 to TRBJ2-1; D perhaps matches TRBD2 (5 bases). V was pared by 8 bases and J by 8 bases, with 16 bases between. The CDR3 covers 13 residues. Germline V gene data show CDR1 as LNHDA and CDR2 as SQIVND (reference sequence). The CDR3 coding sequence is TGTGCCAGTGCCGAACTAGTTGGAGATGAGCAGTTCTTC. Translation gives CASAELVGDEQFF.

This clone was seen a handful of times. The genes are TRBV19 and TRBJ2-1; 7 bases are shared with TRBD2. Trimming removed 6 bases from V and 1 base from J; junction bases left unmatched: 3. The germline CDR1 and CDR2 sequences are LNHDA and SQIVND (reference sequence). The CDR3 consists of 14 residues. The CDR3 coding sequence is TGTGCCAGTAGCGCGGGGGATTCCTACAATGAGCAGTTCTTC. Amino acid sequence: CASSAGDSYNEQFF.

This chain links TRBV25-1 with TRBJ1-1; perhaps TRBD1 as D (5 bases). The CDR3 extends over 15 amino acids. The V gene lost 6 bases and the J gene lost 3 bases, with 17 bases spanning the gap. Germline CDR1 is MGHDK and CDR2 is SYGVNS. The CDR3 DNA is TGTGCCAGCAGCCCTTGGGGGGGGTTTGACACTGAAGCTTTCTTT. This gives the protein CASSPWGGFDTEAFF.

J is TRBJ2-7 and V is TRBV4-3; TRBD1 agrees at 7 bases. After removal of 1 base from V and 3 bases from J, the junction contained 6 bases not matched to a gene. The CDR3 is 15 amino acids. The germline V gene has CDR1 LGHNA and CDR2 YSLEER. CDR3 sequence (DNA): TGCGCCAGCAGCCAAGCAAGACAGGGTTACTACGAGCAGTACTTC. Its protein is CASSQARQGYYEQYF.

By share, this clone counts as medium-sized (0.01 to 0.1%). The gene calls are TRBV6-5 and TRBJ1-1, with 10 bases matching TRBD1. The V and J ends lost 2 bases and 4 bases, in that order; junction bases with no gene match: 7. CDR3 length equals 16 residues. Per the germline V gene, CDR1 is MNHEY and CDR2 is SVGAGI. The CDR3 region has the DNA TGTGCCAGCAGTTACAGCCCGACAGGGGGCTTCACTGAAGCTTTCTTT. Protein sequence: CASSYSPTGGFTEAFF.

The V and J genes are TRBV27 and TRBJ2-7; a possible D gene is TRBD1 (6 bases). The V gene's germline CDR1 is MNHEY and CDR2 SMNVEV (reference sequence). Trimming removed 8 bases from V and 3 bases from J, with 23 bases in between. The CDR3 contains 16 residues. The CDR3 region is CASGKTGPPPYYEQYF. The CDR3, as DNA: TGTGCCAGCGGGAAGACAGGACCCCCCCCCTACTACGAGCAGTACTTC.

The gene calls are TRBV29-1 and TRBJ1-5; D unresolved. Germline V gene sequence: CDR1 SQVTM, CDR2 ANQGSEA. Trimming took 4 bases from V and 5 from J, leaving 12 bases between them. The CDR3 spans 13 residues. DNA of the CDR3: TGCAGCGTTGCAGGTAACGAGGATCAGCCCCAGCATTTT. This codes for CSVAGNEDQPQHF.